This T cell receptor beta chain stems from a study of OX40 agonist ivuxolimab in advanced cancers. The length of the CDR3 is 16 residues. V shed 1 base and J shed 0 bases, with 11 bases lying between them. Germline CDR1 and CDR2: LNHNV and YYDKDF (reference sequence). Generated by immunoSEQ multiplex PCR, the TCRdb table keeps only in-frame clones and is missing some. The table shows 55,000 to 75,000 clones, with around 90% occurring only once. The investigators sampled blood at baseline, at cycle 4 day 1, and at cycle 7 day 1. This chain joins TRBV15 and TRBJ2-3; D is ambiguous. This TCR came from an adult with an advanced solid tumor such as melanoma, head and neck, liver or kidney cancer. Sequences were derived from CD4+ or CD8+ T cells sorted from blood, sampled in a trial of the OX40 agonist ivuxolimab. The CDR3 loop is CATSRGRTKSTDTQYF. CDR3 DNA: TGTGCCACCAGCAGAGGTAGGACCAAGAGCACAGATACGCAGTATTTT.